Below, one TCR beta chain is given with its context. Antigen: not known. Sequenced by immunoSEQ multiplex PCR; TCRdb stores in-frame clones only, minus some. The sample consists of about 140,000 clones, 70% to 90% of them appearing once. This sample was included in a study of T cell responses to AZD1222 COVID-19 vaccine. General study results and limits: Repertoire sampling was restricted to post-peak T cell response timepoints. The number of AZD1222 recipients seropositive at baseline was only five or six.

Sequenced here: peripheral blood, sampled on day 0 of AZD1222 vaccination. The source is an adult in good health.

The CDR3: CASSPPWDDGNTIYF. In DNA, the CDR3 is TGCGCCAGCAGCCCCCCCTGGGACGATGGAAACACCATATATTTT. The chain carries TRBV5-1 and TRBJ1-3; weak D call: TRBD1 (5 bases). Trimming removed 4 bases at V and 3 bases at J, with 14 bases between. Germline V lookup: CDR1 SGHRS, CDR2 YFSETQ. The CDR3 is 15 amino acids.